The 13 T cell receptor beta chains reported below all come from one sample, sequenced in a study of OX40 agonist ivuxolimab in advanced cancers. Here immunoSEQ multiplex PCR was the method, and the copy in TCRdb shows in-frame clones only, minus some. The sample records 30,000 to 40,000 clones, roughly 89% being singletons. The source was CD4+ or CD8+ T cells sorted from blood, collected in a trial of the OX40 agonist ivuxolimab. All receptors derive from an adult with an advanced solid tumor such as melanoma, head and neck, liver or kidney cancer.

In DNA, the CDR3 is TGTGCCAGCAGTTTACAGGAGAAGGCCTACGAGCAGTACTTC. It is translated as CASSLQEKAYEQYF. This sequence joins TRBV27 and TRBJ2-7; D is unresolved. The CDR3 is made up of 14 amino acids. The V end was cut by 2 bases, the J end by 2 bases, with 10 bases between. CDR1 is MNHEY, CDR2 SMNVEV, per germline (reference sequence).

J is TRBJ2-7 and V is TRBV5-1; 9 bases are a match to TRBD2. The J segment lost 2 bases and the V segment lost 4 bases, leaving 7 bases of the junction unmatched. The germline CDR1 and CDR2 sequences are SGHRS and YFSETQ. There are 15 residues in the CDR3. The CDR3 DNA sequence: TGCGCCAGCAGCCTGGAGGGACTAGCAGCCTACGAGCAGTACTTC. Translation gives CASSLEGLAAYEQYF.

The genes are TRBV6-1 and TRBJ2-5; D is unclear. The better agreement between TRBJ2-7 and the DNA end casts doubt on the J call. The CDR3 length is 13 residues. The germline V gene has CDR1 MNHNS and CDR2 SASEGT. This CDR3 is CASLDGNSYEQYF. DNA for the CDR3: TGTGCCAGCTTGGACGGCAACTCCTACGAGCAGTACTTC.

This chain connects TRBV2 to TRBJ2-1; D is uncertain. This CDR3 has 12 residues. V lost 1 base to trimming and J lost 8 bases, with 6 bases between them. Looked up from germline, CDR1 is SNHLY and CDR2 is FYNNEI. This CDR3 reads CASSEVFDEQFF. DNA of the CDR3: TGTGCCAGCAGTGAAGTTTTTGATGAGCAGTTCTTC.

The CDR3 loop is CASMGTGHYPGYTF. The DNA of the CDR3 is TGTGCCAGCATGGGGACAGGGCATTATCCTGGCTACACCTTC. The V call is TRBV2, the J call TRBJ1-2; 9 bases map to TRBD1. The CDR3 consists of 14 residues. Germline V CDR1 and CDR2: SNHLY, FYNNEI. V shed 7 bases and J 7 bases; nucleotides not matched to a gene: 10.

The CDR3 DNA reads as TGTGCCAGTAGCAAGACGGGACCGAGCTACGAGCAGTACTTC. Amino acid sequence: CASSKTGPSYEQYF. The chain employs TRBV19 and TRBJ2-7; TRBD1 or TRBD2 may be the D gene (5 bases each). Germline CDR1 reads LNHDA; CDR2 reads SQIVND (reference sequence). Deletions cut 6 bases from V and 3 bases from J, with 15 bases between. This CDR3 spans 14 amino acids.

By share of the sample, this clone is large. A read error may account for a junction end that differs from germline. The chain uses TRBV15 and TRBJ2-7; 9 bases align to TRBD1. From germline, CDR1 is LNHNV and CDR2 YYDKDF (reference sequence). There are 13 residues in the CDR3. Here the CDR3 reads CATSGDRGYEQYF. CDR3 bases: TGTGCCACCAGCGGAGACAGGGGGTACGAGCAGTACTTC.

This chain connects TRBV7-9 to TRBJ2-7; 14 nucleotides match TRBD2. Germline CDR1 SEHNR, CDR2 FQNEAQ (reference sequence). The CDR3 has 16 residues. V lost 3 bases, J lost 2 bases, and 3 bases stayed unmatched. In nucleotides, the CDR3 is TGTGCCAGCAGCTTCCAGACTAGCGGGAGGGCCTACGAGCAGTACTTC. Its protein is CASSFQTSGRAYEQYF.

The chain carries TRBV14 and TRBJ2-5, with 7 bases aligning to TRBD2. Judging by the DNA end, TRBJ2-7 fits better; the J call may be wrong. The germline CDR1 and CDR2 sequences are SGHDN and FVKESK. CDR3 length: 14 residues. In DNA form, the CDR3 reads TGTGCCAGCAGCCAAGCTACTAGCGTCAGCGAGCAGTACTTC. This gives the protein CASSQATSVSEQYF.

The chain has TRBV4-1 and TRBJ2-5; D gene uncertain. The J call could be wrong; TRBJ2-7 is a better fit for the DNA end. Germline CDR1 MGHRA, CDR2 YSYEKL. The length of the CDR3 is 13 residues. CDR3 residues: CASSQEGPYEQYF. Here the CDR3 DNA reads TGCGCCAGCAGCCAAGAAGGTCCCTACGAGCAGTACTTC.

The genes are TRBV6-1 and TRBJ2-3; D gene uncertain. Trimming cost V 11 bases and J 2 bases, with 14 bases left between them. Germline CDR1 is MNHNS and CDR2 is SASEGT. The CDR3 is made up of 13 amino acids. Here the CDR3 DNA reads TGTGCCGCCAAACCCAGCGACACAGATACGCAGTATTTT. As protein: CAAKPSDTDTQYF.

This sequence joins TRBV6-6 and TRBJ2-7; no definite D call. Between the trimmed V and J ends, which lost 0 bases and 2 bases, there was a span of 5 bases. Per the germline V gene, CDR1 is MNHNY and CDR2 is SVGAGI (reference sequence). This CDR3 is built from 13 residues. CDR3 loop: CASSYSRTYEQYF. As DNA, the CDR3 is TGTGCCAGCAGTTACTCTCGAACCTACGAGCAGTACTTC.

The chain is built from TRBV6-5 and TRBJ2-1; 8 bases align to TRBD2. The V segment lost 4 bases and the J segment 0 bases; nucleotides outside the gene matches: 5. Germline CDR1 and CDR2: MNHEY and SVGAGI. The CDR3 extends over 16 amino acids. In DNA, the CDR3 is TGTGCCAGCAGTTTCGAGCGGGAGTACTCCTACAATGAGCAGTTCTTC. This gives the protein CASSFEREYSYNEQFF.